This T cell receptor (beta chain) appears in the sequencing data of a study of blood T cell repertoires in COVID-19. At the level of the study: Sites across the United States, Italy and Spain contributed samples from acute and convalescent COVID-19.

The cohort comprised adults aged 18 to 89 years residing in approximately 25 US areas. Clinical histories supplied by participants themselves formed the basis of cohort assignment. The protocol was immunoSEQ multiplex PCR, while the TCRdb copy is restricted to in-frame clones and leaves out a portion. The repertoire holds roughly 200,000 clones, with 80% to 90% as singletons. Germline V gene lookup returns CDR1 LNHDA and CDR2 SQIVND (reference sequence). CDR3 length: 11 residues. Deletions cut 6 bases from V and 13 bases from J, with 10 bases between. The source is a woman aged 40 to 50 with acute COVID-19. Sample: PBMCs or T cells enriched from blood (not recorded which). The chain carries TRBV19 and TRBJ2-6; D perhaps matches TRBD2 (6 bases). This CDR3 reads CASSSAGVLTF. The CDR3, as DNA: TGTGCCAGTAGCTCGGCGGGGGTCCTGACTTTC.